This T cell receptor beta chain is drawn from a study of T cells in Graves' hyperthyroidism and ophthalmopathy. In the ophthalmopathy cohort, Clinical Activity Score was at least 3, NOSPECS grade at least 4, and duration under 3 months. RNA transcripts provided the source from which TCR beta CDR3 regions were amplified. The TCR CDR3 first-round RT-PCR relied on the HTBI primer set. TCRdb ran MiXCR on the multiplex PCR reads and lists one entry per CDR3 protein. The sample holds 600,000 to 650,000 distinct CDR3 sequences, around 21% seen once. V was clipped by 5 bases and J by 3 bases; unmatched bases: 9. The germline V gene has CDR1 SEHNR and CDR2 FQNEAQ (reference sequence). The CDR3 has 16 amino acids.

This chain links TRBV7-9 with TRBJ1-4; TRBD1 aligns across 7 bases. Sequenced sample: blood. This receptor was identified in a man aged 25 to 40 with Graves' ophthalmopathy. CDR3 sequence: CASSSRQGSANEKLFF. As DNA, the CDR3 is TGTGCCAGCAGCAGCAGACAGGGCTCGGCTAATGAAAAACTGTTTTTT. Together with reference TRBV7-9 and TRBJ1-4, the CDR3 gives the full variable domain: DTGVSQNPRHKITKRGQNVTFRCDPISEHNRLYWYRQTLGQGPEFLTYFQNEAQLEKSRLLSDRFSAERPKGSFSTLEIQRTEQGDSAMYLCASSSRQGSANEKLFFGSGTQLSVL.